Each of the 23 T cell receptor beta chains below was sequenced from the same sample in a study of blood T cells in healthy people across ages. With a J-beta primer mix and a sample-barcoded 5' primer, a second PCR ran about 6 to 11 cycles. TCRdb fed the 5' RACE reads into MiXCR, producing one record per CDR3 protein. Of some 760,000 distinct CDR3 sequences in the sample, more than 20% were seen once. The sample was also reused in another study, on T cells of mothers and their children.

Sequences were obtained from blood. All receptors come from a boy between 5 and 17 years old in good health.

For this clonotype: The junction shows a germline mismatch at one end, possibly a read error. The chain joins TRBV4-2 to TRBJ2-7, with D tentatively TRBD2 (6 bases). Germline CDR1 LGHNA, CDR2 YNFKEQ. CDR3 size: 17 residues. The CDR3 sequence: CASSQDWTGVTDYERYF. The CDR3 nucleotides are TGTGCCAGCAGCCAAGACTGGACGGGGGTTACCGACTACGAGCGGTACTTC.

The V call is TRBV12-3 or TRBV12-4, the J call TRBJ2-5; TRBD2 is a possible D gene (6 bases). The DNA end lines up better with TRBJ2-7; the J call may be wrong. CDR3 length equals 15 residues. Here the CDR3 DNA reads TGTGCCAGCACCGACGGCGGGGTGGGTTCCTACGAGCAGTACTTC. Amino acid sequence: CASTDGGVGSYEQYF.

This clonotype was observed a handful of times. This chain connects TRBV10-3 to TRBJ2-5; 8 bases agree with TRBD2. Germline CDR1 is ENHRY and CDR2 is SYGVKD. The junction had 4 bases not matched to a gene; V was cut back by 4 bases and J by 0 bases. This CDR3 contains 15 residues. The CDR3 reads CAISGSGSNQETQYF. CDR3 nucleotide sequence: TGTGCCATCAGTGGAAGCGGGAGCAACCAAGAGACCCAGTACTTC.

This sequence joins TRBV12-3 or TRBV12-4 and TRBJ1-1; D uncertain. There are 14 residues in the CDR3. V lost 3 bases and J lost 6, with 14 bases in between. The CDR3 bases are TGTGCCAGCAGTTTCTTGGGGAAAGGCGCTGAAGCTTTCTTT. It specifies CASSFLGKGAEAFF.

As DNA, the CDR3 is TGTGCCAGCAGCAAGTCGGAATACAATGAGCAGTTCTTC. As protein: CASSKSEYNEQFF. V and J are TRBV6-5 and TRBJ2-7, with D unclear. The DNA end is a closer match to TRBJ2-1, so the J assignment may be wrong. The CDR3 consists of 13 residues. Germline assignment: CDR1 MNHEY and CDR2 SVGAGI.

In this sample, this clonotype turned up a few times. The rearrangement uses TRBV9 and TRBJ1-4, with D unresolved. This CDR3 is built from 13 residues. Trimming stripped 3 bases from V and 7 bases from J, with 10 bases between. Germline values: CDR1 SGDLS, CDR2 YYNGEE. The CDR3, as DNA: TGTGCCAGCAGCGGCACGGGCCGTGAAAAACTGTTTTTT. This codes for CASSGTGREKLFF.

This rearrangement joins TRBV7-6 to TRBJ2-5; TRBD1 matches 8 bases. The CDR3 is 14 amino acids. After removal of 3 bases from V and 2 bases from J, the junction contained 2 bases not matched to a gene. Germline CDR1 is SGHVS and CDR2 is FNYEAQ. The CDR3: CASSFRTGQETQYF. In DNA form, the CDR3 reads TGTGCCAGCAGCTTTCGGACAGGGCAAGAGACCCAGTACTTC.

This clonotype was seen more than once but under ten times. V is TRBV29-1 and J is TRBJ2-5; maybe TRBD1 (6 bases). The CDR3 runs to 14 residues. Trimming removed 5 bases at V and 2 bases at J, with 15 bases between. Germline CDR1 is SQVTM and CDR2 is ANQGSEA. The CDR3 nucleotides read TGCAGCGTTCCATCCAGGGGCTATCAAGAGACCCAGTACTTC. This encodes CSVPSRGYQETQYF.

This clonotype has more than one count but fewer than ten. This chain links TRBV3-1 with TRBJ1-1; D gene uncertain. The CDR3 is 14 residues long. Trimming cost V 2 bases and J 2 bases, with 9 bases left between them. Germline V gene data show CDR1 as LGHDT and CDR2 as YNNKEL (reference sequence). CDR3 loop: CASSQIGHNTEAFF. The CDR3 DNA follows: TGTGCCAGCAGCCAAATCGGCCACAACACTGAAGCTTTCTTT.

For the CDR3, the DNA is TGTGCCAGCAAACAGATGGGGGACATTCAGTACTTC. Residues: CASKQMGDIQYF. The chain employs TRBV7-9 and TRBJ2-4; D possibly matches TRBD1 or TRBD2 (5 bases each). CDR1 is SEHNR, CDR2 FQNEAQ, per germline (reference sequence). There are 12 residues in the CDR3. Trimming stripped 7 bases from V and 8 bases from J, with 12 bases between. Variable domain in full (rest from reference TRBV7-9 and TRBJ2-4): DTGVSQNPRHKITKRGQNVTFRCDPISEHNRLYWYRQTLGQGPEFLTYFQNEAQLEKSRLLSDRFSAERPKGSFSTLEIQRTEQGDSAMYLCASKQMGDIQYFGAGTRLSVL.

The chain joins TRBV28 to TRBJ2-1; 9 bases are a match to TRBD2. The germline V gene has CDR1 MDHEN and CDR2 SYDVKM. V lost 6 bases and J lost 5; bases outside the gene matches: 8. CDR3 length: 15 residues. Written as DNA, the CDR3 is TGTGCCAGCAGCTCCGGGACTAGCCGCGACAATGAGCAGTTCTTC. Amino acid sequence: CASSSGTSRDNEQFF.

This clonotype was observed a few times. The J gene is TRBJ2-7, the V gene TRBV28, with D possibly TRBD2 on 5 matching bases. CDR1 and CDR2 from the germline V gene are MDHEN and SYDVKM. V shed 8 bases and J shed 3 bases, with 14 bases lying between them. This CDR3 spans 13 amino acids. CDR3 sequence reads: CASLGSTVYEQYF. The DNA for the CDR3 is TGTGCCAGCTTGGGGAGTACCGTCTACGAGCAGTACTTC.

There are a few counts of this clonotype. The chain couples TRBV5-5 to TRBJ2-1; D is ambiguous. The CDR3 has 12 residues. V lost 9 bases, J lost 10 bases, and 17 bases lay in between. Germline assignment: CDR1 SGHKS and CDR2 YYEKEE (reference sequence). CDR3 sequence: CATLSASMEQFF. The CDR3 DNA sequence: TGTGCCACCCTGAGCGCAAGCATGGAGCAGTTCTTC.

On this clonotype itself: The junction departs from germline at one end; a sequencing error may be responsible. The chain joins TRBV12-3 or TRBV12-4 to TRBJ2-2; D gene uncertain. This CDR3 is 12 amino acids long. CDR3 in amino acids: CASSFSLTILRF. In DNA, the CDR3 is TGTGCCAGCAGTTTTTCCCTGACAATTTTGAGATTT.

This clonotype was picked up a small number of times. The chain employs TRBV7-2 and TRBJ1-3; D is uncertain. The CDR3 is 14 residues long. Looked up from germline, CDR1 is SGHTA and CDR2 is FQGNSA. V was pared by 1 base and J by 0 bases, with 4 bases between. Here the CDR3 reads CASSLDYSGNTIYF. As DNA, the CDR3 is TGTGCCAGCAGCTTAGATTACTCTGGAAACACCATATATTTT.

J is TRBJ2-1 and V is TRBV29-1; 7 bases are a match to TRBD2. This CDR3 is built from 14 residues. The germline CDR1 and CDR2 sequences are SQVTM and ANQGSEA. The V and J ends lost 0 bases and 9 bases, in that order; junction bases with no gene match: 8. The DNA of the CDR3 is TGCAGCGTTGAAGATGGCGGGGGAGGAGGTGAGCAGTTCTTC. As protein: CSVEDGGGGGEQFF.

The chain links TRBV10-1 to TRBJ2-2; the match to TRBD2 covers 7 bases. J was trimmed by 5 bases and V by 5 bases; bases with no gene match: 5. CDR1 and CDR2 from the germline V gene are WNHNN and SYGVQD (reference sequence). The CDR3 is 14 amino acids. The CDR3 DNA reads TGCGCCAGCAGTCAGGCGGGAGATACCGGGGAGCTGTTTTTT. Its translation: CASSQAGDTGELFF.

V is TRBV15 and J is TRBJ2-5; D may correspond to TRBD1 or TRBD2 (5 bases each). With 3 bases removed from V and 1 base from J, the gap between germline ends came to 12 bases. CDR3 size: 15 residues. Germline CDR1 is LNHNV and CDR2 is YYDKDF (reference sequence). CDR3 sequence: CATSSRDGIQETQYF. Here the CDR3 DNA reads TGTGCCACCAGCAGCCGGGACGGGATCCAAGAGACCCAGTACTTC.

The table lists this clonotype with a few counts. This chain uses TRBV5-6 with TRBJ1-5, with D perhaps matching TRBD1 (5 bases). The CDR3 has 15 amino acids. The germline gives CDR1 SGHDT, CDR2 YYEEEE. V lost 4 bases to trimming and J lost 3 bases, with 14 bases between them. The CDR3 region is CASSQRGPINQPQHF. Here the CDR3 DNA reads TGTGCCAGCAGCCAACGGGGCCCTATCAATCAGCCCCAGCATTTT.

There are a few counts of this clonotype. The gene calls are TRBV9 and TRBJ2-5; no firm D call. V was trimmed by 0 bases and J by 4 bases, leaving 10 bases between them. The CDR3 is 14 residues long. Germline V gives CDR1 SGDLS, CDR2 YYNGEE. DNA of the CDR3: TGTGCCAGCAGCGTAGGTGGTAGTACAGAGACCCAGTACTTC. This gives the protein CASSVGGSTETQYF.

The gene calls are TRBV7-9 and TRBJ2-1; TRBD1 aligns across 12 bases. Germline CDR1 SEHNR, CDR2 FQNEAQ (reference sequence). V gave up 6 bases and J gave up 10 bases; unmatched junction bases: 13. The CDR3 consists of 16 residues. The CDR3 is CASSPRDRGLGWEQFF. In DNA form, the CDR3 reads TGTGCCAGCAGTCCCCGGGACAGGGGGCTAGGTTGGGAGCAGTTCTTC.

In its sample, this clonotype was seen a few times. The chain carries TRBV21-1 and TRBJ2-5. TRBV21-1 is a known pseudogene. This CDR3 spans 13 amino acids. CDR3: CASALWDTETQYF. CDR3 sequence (DNA): TGTGCCAGCGCGTTATGGGATACGGAGACCCAGTACTTC.

This CDR3 is CSASQVTDNSYEQYF. The CDR3 nucleotides read TGCAGTGCTAGTCAAGTGACTGATAATTCCTACGAGCAGTACTTC. The chain is built from TRBV20-1 and TRBJ2-7; D is unresolved. In germline, CDR1 is DFQATT, CDR2 SNEGSKA (reference sequence). The V gene lost 3 bases and the J gene lost 1 base, with 16 bases spanning the gap. The CDR3 contains 15 residues.